These T cell receptor beta chains were read from a single sample in a study of naive and memory T cell subsets. One entry per CDR3 protein results from TCRdb running MiXCR on the UMI-ligation and nested PCR reads. In the table there are roughly 140,000 distinct CDR3 sequences, over 15% of which are singletons. Sequencing was done on a sample of naive CD4+ T cells from blood. These receptors were obtained from a human donor in good health. The conserved cysteine and the conserved F or W are not part of the CDR3 here.

v_call,j_call,cdr3_length,cdr3_aa
TRBV29-1,TRBJ1-1,12,SVDPGQGNTEAF
TRBV10-3,TRBJ2-7,12,AISDVGVGYEQY
TRBV29-1,TRBJ2-5,8,SVGGETQY
TRBV12-3/TRBV12-4,TRBJ2-3,10,ASTFTPDTQY
TRBV11-2,TRBJ2-3,16,ASSLESIMAKSTDTQY
TRBV6-2/TRBV6-3,TRBJ2-7,14,ASSERQGRSSYEQY
TRBV20-1,TRBJ2-7,9,SGRSSYEQY
TRBV24-1,TRBJ2-1,17,ATSAPDPLAGGEYNEQF
TRBV7-8,TRBJ1-3,14,ASSAGQGGRGNTIY
TRBV29-1,TRBJ2-7,10,SGQLNSYEQY
TRBV29-1,TRBJ2-3,11,SVDRAATDTQY
TRBV5-1,TRBJ2-1,13,ASSWGLAGNNEQF
TRBV27,TRBJ2-7,10,ASITPLGVQY
TRBV6-5,TRBJ2-2,13,ASSFTGEGTGELF
TRBV15,TRBJ2-2,15,ATRVSGQGRSTGELF